The rows below give T cell receptor beta chains drawn from one sample of a study of blood T cell repertoires in COVID-19. TCRdb's table, derived via immunoSEQ multiplex PCR, lists solely in-frame clones and lacks some. Of 55,000 to 70,000 clones listed, 87% were seen once; the top ten hold about 3%. Sequencing was done on a sample of peripheral blood. These receptors all come from a woman in her forties or fifties with COVID-19, enrolled during active disease. CDR3s include the opening cysteine and the closing phenylalanine or tryptophan. The order of the fields is V gene, J gene, D gene, clone size, CDR3 protein, CDR3 DNA. D genes are given only for firm matches. A row's size may be missing; if present it is once, few, many or a size class.

TRBV19,TRBJ2-3,TRBD2,-,CASSMGLAGGFMGVSTQYF,TGTGCCAGTAGTATGGGACTAGCGGGAGGATTTATGGGCGTGAGTACGCAGTATTTT
TRBV7-6,TRBJ1-1,-,many,CASSLTGTEAFF,TGTGCCAGCAGCTTAACGGGCACTGAAGCTTTCTTT
TRBV18,TRBJ2-2,TRBD2,-,CASSPRLAVDAGELFF,TGTGCCAGCTCACCACGGCTAGCGGTTGATGCCGGGGAGCTGTTTTTT
TRBV5-1,TRBJ2-1,TRBD2,once,CASSFSGREGNEQFF,TGCGCCAGCAGCTTTAGCGGGAGGGAGGGAAATGAGCAGTTCTTC
TRBV28,TRBJ1-2,TRBD1,-,CASSLQGAGGYTF,TGTGCCAGCAGTTTACAGGGGGCGGGTGGCTACACCTTC
TRBV11-2,TRBJ2-5,-,once,CASSLYWGEETQYF,TGTGCCAGCAGCTTGTATTGGGGCGAGGAGACCCAGTACTTC
TRBV2,TRBJ2-3,-,-,CARGNPGQTQYF,TGTGCCAGGGGGAACCCAGGGCAAACGCAGTATTTT
TRBV6-2/TRBV6-3,TRBJ1-5,-,-,CASSYYGVPQPQHF,TGTGCCAGCAGTTACTACGGGGTTCCCCAGCCCCAGCATTTT
TRBV6-5,TRBJ2-7,TRBD2,-,CASNQLAGLSGEQYF,TGTGCCAGCAACCAACTAGCGGGACTCTCTGGCGAGCAGTACTTC
TRBV5-1,TRBJ1-3,-,-,CASRPIGDSGNTIYF,TGCGCCAGCCGCCCAATCGGGGACTCTGGAAACACCATATATTTT
TRBV10-3,TRBJ2-1,TRBD2,-,CAISESTSGYNEQFF,TGTGCCATCAGTGAGTCGACTAGCGGCTACAATGAGCAGTTCTTC
TRBV2,TRBJ2-7,-,-,CASSEQGPTYEQYF,TGTGCCAGCAGTGAACAGGGGCCAACCTACGAGCAGTACTTC
TRBV27,TRBJ1-5,-,-,CASSFLPPGISNQPQHF,TGTGCCAGCAGTTTCCTCCCCCCGGGTATAAGCAATCAGCCCCAGCATTTT
TRBV4-2,TRBJ1-3,-,once,CASSQVLWAVSGNTIYF,TGTGCCAGCAGCCAAGTGTTATGGGCAGTCTCTGGAAACACCATATATTTT
TRBV5-5,TRBJ1-2,-,-,CASSFVYGGDGYTF,TGTGCCAGCAGCTTCGTCTATGGCGGGGATGGCTACACCTTC
TRBV30,TRBJ1-4,-,-,CAWSVGFFQGEKLFF,TGTGCCTGGAGTGTAGGTTTTTTTCAGGGCGAAAAACTGTTTTTT
TRBV6-6,TRBJ2-7,-,-,CASSSGGYEQYF,TGTGCCAGCAGTTCTGGCGGCTACGAGCAGTACTTC
TRBV6-6,TRBJ2-5,TRBD2,-,CASSFGLAGVETQYF,TGTGCCAGCAGTTTTGGACTAGCGGGAGTGGAGACCCAGTACTTC
TRBV24-1,TRBJ2-1,TRBD1,-,CATSDLGQGAKEQFF,TGTGCCACCAGTGACCTCGGACAGGGAGCGAAGGAGCAGTTCTTC
TRBV29-1,TRBJ2-7,TRBD1,-,CSVRRQGRDEQYF,TGCAGCGTTCGCAGACAGGGTCGGGACGAGCAGTACTTC
TRBV6-4,TRBJ2-3,TRBD2,-,CASSEGGLVTDTQYF,TGTGCCAGCAGTGAGGGGGGACTAGTCACAGATACGCAGTATTTT
TRBV9,TRBJ1-1,-,-,CASSVGPLITQEGMNTEAFF,TGTGCCAGCAGCGTAGGCCCTTTGATTACCCAAGAGGGCATGAACACTGAAGCTTTCTTT
TRBV24-1,TRBJ2-1,TRBD2,-,CATSDSSGRDNEQFF,TGTGCCACCAGTGATTCCAGCGGGAGGGACAATGAGCAGTTCTTC
TRBV24-1,TRBJ2-7,-,-,CATSDPRQSYEQYF,TGTGCCACCAGTGACCCCAGACAGTCCTACGAGCAGTACTTC
TRBV5-4,TRBJ2-7,-,once,CASSLDSGTTTEQYF,TGTGCCAGCAGCTTGGATAGCGGAACGACCACCGAGCAGTACTTC
TRBV3-1/TRBV3-2,TRBJ1-5,-,-,CASSYLQGTPNQPQHF,TGTGCCAGCAGCTACTTGCAGGGGACACCAAATCAGCCCCAGCATTTT
TRBV2,TRBJ2-2,TRBD2,-,CASNQRLAGGHMNTGELFF,TGTGCCAGCAATCAACGACTAGCGGGAGGCCATATGAACACCGGGGAGCTGTTTTTT
TRBV18,TRBJ2-7,TRBD2,-,CASSPRLAGGDSEQYF,TGTGCCAGCTCACCACGACTAGCGGGAGGAGATTCTGAGCAGTACTTC
TRBV7-9,TRBJ2-7,-,-,CASSLVGPYEQYF,TGTGCCAGCAGCTTGGTGGGGCCGTACGAGCAGTACTTC
TRBV4-2,TRBJ2-1,TRBD2,-,CASSQDGYSGDNEQFF,TGTGCCAGCAGCCAAGATGGTTATAGCGGGGATAATGAGCAGTTCTTC
TRBV4-2,TRBJ2-3,-,-,CASSQDKGGTQYF,TGTGCCAGCAGCCAAGATAAGGGAGGTACGCAGTATTTT
TRBV3-1/TRBV3-2,TRBJ2-7,-,-,CASSHLTTFGEQYF,TGTGCCAGCAGCCACCTGACTACATTCGGGGAGCAGTACTTC
TRBV9,TRBJ2-1,-,-,CASSVVQGREQFF,TGTGCCAGCAGCGTAGTACAGGGCAGGGAGCAGTTCTTC
TRBV24-1,TRBJ1-4,-,once,CATSTGNPNEKLFF,TGTGCCACCTCAACGGGGAACCCGAATGAAAAACTGTTTTTT
TRBV18,TRBJ2-6,TRBD1,-,CASSDRGVSNVLTF,TGTGCCAGCTCAGACAGGGGGGTTTCCAACGTCCTGACTTTC
TRBV11-1,TRBJ1-6,TRBD1,-,CASSPSGQETNSPLHF,TGTGCCAGCAGCCCCAGCGGACAGGAGACCAATTCACCCCTCCACTTT
TRBV4-1,TRBJ1-5,-,-,CASSRTLPGSPEHF,TGCGCCAGCAGTCGCACCCTCCCCGGGTCCCCCGAACATTTT
TRBV7-8,TRBJ1-5,TRBD1,-,CASSPGTGGNQPQHF,TGTGCCAGCAGCCCCGGGACAGGGGGCAATCAGCCCCAGCATTTT
TRBV5-6,TRBJ1-6,TRBD1,once,CASSLGGRDRLNSPLHF,TGTGCCAGCAGCTTGGGTGGTCGGGACAGACTAAATTCACCCCTCCACTTT
TRBV27,TRBJ2-1,TRBD2,-,CASSPGTSGWLEQFF,TGTGCCAGCAGTCCAGGGACTAGCGGGTGGTTGGAGCAGTTCTTC
TRBV7-3,TRBJ1-1,-,few,CASTNTPGTEAFF,TGTGCCAGCACCAATACTCCCGGTACTGAAGCTTTCTTT
TRBV6-2/TRBV6-3,TRBJ1-5,TRBD1,-,CASRPSLQGGNQPQHF,TGTGCCAGCAGGCCTTCCCTACAGGGGGGGAATCAGCCCCAGCATTTT
TRBV2,TRBJ2-2,-,-,CASSESRELFF,TGTGCCAGCAGTGAATCAAGGGAGCTGTTTTTT
TRBV4-1,TRBJ2-5,-,once,CASSQGHGTQYF,TGCGCCAGCAGCCAAGGACACGGGACCCAGTACTTC
TRBV2,TRBJ1-2,-,few,CASSEANGYTF,TGTGCCAGCAGTGAAGCTAATGGCTACACCTTC
TRBV7-2,TRBJ2-7,-,once,CASSLQGQIEYEQYF,TGTGCCAGCAGCTTACAAGGACAGATAGAATACGAGCAGTACTTC
TRBV30,TRBJ1-2,-,-,CAWSARGGPAYTF,TGTGCCTGGAGTGCTCGGGGGGGACCGGCCTACACCTTC
TRBV5-4,TRBJ2-7,-,-,CASSQGTQPYEQYF,TGTGCCAGCAGCCAGGGCACCCAGCCCTACGAGCAGTACTTC